This T cell receptor (beta chain) was obtained from a study of Graves' ophthalmopathy and Graves' hyperthyroidism. Study-level information: Blood was drawn at initial diagnosis, before any treatment. Study-wide findings and caveats: The authors also found most expanded thyroid clonotypes above 0.001 frequency in blood.

In this sample, this clonotype turned up many times. As yet, its antigen is unknown. The V and J ends lost 1 base and 1 base respectively, with 13 bases between them. This CDR3 has 16 residues. The authors amplified TCR beta CDR3 regions from RNA transcripts. The workflow started with a first-round RT-PCR run with HTBI primers and then moved on to a second-round multiplex PCR. Using its own MiXCR run on the multiplex PCR reads, TCRdb lists one record per CDR3 protein. The table has about 400,000 distinct CDR3 sequences, about a sixth seen once; the top ten hold more than 1.5%. The sequence was collected from a woman aged 18 to 35 with Graves' ophthalmopathy. This rearrangement joins TRBV12-3 or TRBV12-4 to TRBJ1-1; no firm D call. Sequences were obtained from peripheral blood. The CDR3 DNA follows: TGTGCCAGCAGTTTAGGGAGAACTATAGGGAACACTGAAGCTTTCTTT. This translates into CASSLGRTIGNTEAFF.